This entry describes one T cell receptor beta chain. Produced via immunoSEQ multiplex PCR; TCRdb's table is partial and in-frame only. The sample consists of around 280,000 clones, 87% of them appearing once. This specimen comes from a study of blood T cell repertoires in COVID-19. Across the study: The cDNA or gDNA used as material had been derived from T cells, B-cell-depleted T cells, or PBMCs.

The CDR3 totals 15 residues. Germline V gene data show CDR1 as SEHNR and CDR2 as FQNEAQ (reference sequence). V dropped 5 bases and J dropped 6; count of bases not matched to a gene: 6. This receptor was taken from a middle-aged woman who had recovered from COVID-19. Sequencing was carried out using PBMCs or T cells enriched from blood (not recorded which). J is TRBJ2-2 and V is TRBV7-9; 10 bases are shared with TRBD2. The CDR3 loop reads CASSPSGRAAGELFF. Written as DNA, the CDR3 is TGTGCCAGCAGCCCAAGCGGGAGGGCCGCCGGGGAGCTGTTTTTT.